This note documents a single T cell receptor beta chain sequence. Its antigen remains unidentified. This CDR3 region has 15 residues. This sample stems from a study of cytomegalovirus exposure and HLA in healthy donors. Across the study: Later analysis reported that the 95 to 150 validation repertoires shared the platform of the 500 to 750 first-cohort repertoires.

Study outcomes and limitations: According to reports, the classifier identified cytomegalovirus status with high specificity and sensitivity.

The protocol was immunoSEQ multiplex PCR, while the TCRdb copy is restricted to in-frame clones and leaves out a portion. The data hold over 200,000 clones, with around 88% observed a single time. This sequence originates from a woman aged 18 to 35 in good health and CMV-seronegative. Sequenced material: PBMCs. The rearrangement uses TRBV1 and TRBJ2-7; the table's TRBD2 call for D was not verified on the DNA. TRBV1 is flagged as a pseudogene. CDR3 coding DNA: TGCACCAGCAGCCAAACCTCTACCCTTAGCTGCGAGCAGTACTTC. Protein product: CTSSQTSTLSCEQYF.